This T cell receptor beta chain was documented in a study of T-cell reconstitution after alpha-beta-depleted transplantation in children. Researchers prepared the TCRbeta library using unique molecular identifiers, the study reports. TCRdb re-called the PCR reads through MiXCR, storing one row per CDR3 protein. This table has approximately 210,000 distinct CDR3 sequences, roughly 15% appearing once. V was clipped by 5 bases and J by 3 bases, with 20 bases between them. CDR3 length equals 16 residues. The germline V gene encodes CDR1 SGHVS and CDR2 FQNEAQ. The sequence was collected from a human donor who donated a stem cell graft to a child with acute lymphoblastic leukemia. The material was PBMCs from the stem cell graft donor, obtained from the stem cell graft. The rearrangement joins TRBV7-8 to TRBJ2-7; D perhaps matches TRBD2 (7 bases). The CDR3 is CASSPRGGGGDYEQYF. As DNA, the CDR3 is TGTGCCAGCAGCCCCAGAGGGGGGGGAGGGGACTACGAGCAGTACTTC.